The T cell receptor beta chain described here comes from a study of cytomegalovirus exposure and HLA in healthy donors (dated by TCRdb to 2016 to 2017). In the study overall: A later analysis indicated that the 130 or so validation repertoires were generated on the platform also employed for the approximately 690 repertoires of the first cohort. Besides the first cohort of under 700 subjects, a separate validation cohort made up of 120 or so different subjects was used. The study aimed to test whether signatures of past pathogen exposure could be identified by cataloging public T cell receptors. High-throughput TCR immunosequencing, statistical association of individual TCRs with disease status, and machine learning were combined to predict cytomegalovirus infection status. On the study overall, not on this receptor specifically: A later analysis lacked HLA typing for the validation cohort, so it scored co-occurrence in that cohort across all 110 or so repertoires. While some public TCRs were present in many individuals, most TCR sequences turned up only very rarely across donors. The classifier was reported to diagnose cytomegalovirus status with high specificity and sensitivity in both the original and validation cohorts. In the study, approximately 160 TCR beta chains were listed as associated with cytomegalovirus. Of the cluster scores, 94% were above 0 in a later analysis, which found that TCRs clustered in the first cohort also tended to co-occur in the 95 to 150 validation repertoires. It was suggested by the authors that the approach could potentially be generalized to other disease states and immunological phenotypes. In vitro tests confirmed that a few of the cytomegalovirus-associated TCR beta chains recognize cytomegalovirus antigens.

Comment on this clone: This receptor's antigen is unknown. One base away there is no much larger clone; base qualities are not given.

Separate from the approximately 700-subject first cohort, the validation cohort of around 130 subjects was the group to which the donors belonged. The CDR3 runs 15 amino acids, cysteine and phenylalanine included. Just the 45-base CDR3 DNA is kept, in frame starting at base 1. Reading the germline V gene gives CDR1 MRHNA and CDR2 SNTAGT. A distance of 6 bases separates the germline ends of V and J, which lose 3 bases and 0 bases respectively. The library came from the immunoSEQ multiplex PCR assay. In the source study's methods: A statistical classification framework was built for diagnosing cytomegalovirus status from the catalog of TCR beta chain sequences. Not all clones reach the TCRdb copy of this immuneACCESS table, which keeps in-frame sequences only. Checked studies attribute under half of the gap to unresolved V genes and leave the rest unexplained. That table supplies the V and J calls and clone size; D and trimming were determined from the DNA. This sample has about 160,000 clones in its table, and about 88% of those were observed once. The ten largest clones capture approximately 2.2% of the sample.

What was sequenced was PBMCs. The origin of this receptor is a woman between 18 and 29 years old in good health and CMV-seronegative. The V and J segments used are TRBV6-4 and TRBJ2-6, and the D gene may be TRBD1, 5 bases matching. This receptor carries the CDR3 CASSETVSGANVLTF. The sequenced DNA: TGTGCCAGCAGTGAGACAGTCTCTGGGGCCAACGTCCTGACTTTC.